What follows is one T cell receptor beta chain and its context. Its antigen remains unidentified. The data were taken from a study of beta chain features in type 1 diabetes. The isolated RNA, all of it, was reverse transcribed, so expressed TCRB transcripts were what got sequenced. TCRdb's copy holds only in-frame clones and misses some; the assay was immunoSEQ multiplex PCR. This repertoire shows about 160,000 clones, 7.5% to 9.5% found once; its top ten account for more than 0.45%. Germline assignment: CDR1 MNHEY and CDR2 SVGAGI. With 2 bases removed from V and 9 bases from J, the gap between germline ends came to 14 bases. The CDR3 has 14 residues. Study-wide findings and caveats: In these data, an HLA type influence on TCRB rearrangement remained unresolved. Among patients with Type 1 diabetes, TCRB CDR3s were moderately but significantly shorter in every one of the four CD4+ subsets.

Sample: central memory CD4+ T cells from blood. The TCR comes from a woman younger than 35 with type 1 diabetes. The chain carries TRBV6-5 and TRBJ2-1; no definite D call. This CDR3 is CASSYAHSLTEQFF. The DNA of the CDR3 is TGTGCCAGCAGTTACGCCCACTCTCTTACTGAGCAGTTCTTC.